Sequencing of this TCR beta chain was carried out in a study of T-cell memory formation after mild COVID-19. The study, taken as a whole, reports: CD4+ bias marked clones expanding day 15 to 37, unlike balanced contracting clones.

Only a few counts were recorded for this clonotype. The antigen remains undetermined. One entry per CDR3 protein, called by TCRdb with MiXCR from the 5' RACE reads. The profile shows 280,000 or so distinct CDR3 sequences, approximately 19% of them singletons. This clonotype was sampled from a young man who had mild COVID-19 (a few samples of this study predate the infection). Cell type and time point are not known. Sequenced material: PBMCs or a T cell subset sorted from them (not recorded which).

The CDR3 nucleotides read TGTGCCAGCAGTTACGGGTTGGCCACTGAAGCTTTCTTT. Translating it yields CASSYGLATEAFF. The genes are TRBV6-5 and TRBJ1-1; no reliable D call. Trimming took off 2 bases at V and 4 bases at J, with 8 bases between the two ends. The CDR3 has 13 residues. The germline V gene encodes CDR1 MNHEY and CDR2 SVGAGI.